The T cell receptor beta chain under discussion was sequenced for a study of PD-L1 blockade in urothelial cancer. Study at large: Bladder-origin urothelial cancer in males covered about nine tenths of the roughly 30 patients. Blood drawn 3 weeks (second dose) and 6 weeks after treatment start was analyzed.

Trimming at V came to 10 bases and at J to 0 bases, leaving 7 bases not matched to a gene. Per the germline V gene, CDR1 is SNHLY and CDR2 is FYNNEI. The CDR3 extends over 14 amino acids. There are a few counts of this clone. Clones were read by immunoSEQ multiplex PCR, and TCRdb kept only the in-frame ones, dropping some. Of under 55,000 clones listed, about 80% are singletons. The chain carries TRBV2 and TRBJ1-1, with 8 bases matching TRBD1. The sample in question was PBMCs, obtained around atezolizumab (anti-PD-L1) treatment. This sequence originates from a man aged 35-49 years with urothelial cancer. The CDR3 DNA sequence: TGTGCCACCAGCAGGGGGCGTATGAACACTGAAGCTTTCTTT. Amino acid sequence: CATSRGRMNTEAFF. Looking up the rest from reference TRBV2 and TRBJ1-1 gives the full variable domain: EPEVTQTPSHQVTQMGQEVILRCVPISNHLYFYWYRQILGQKVEFLVSFYNNEISEKSEIFDDQFSVERPDGSNFTLKIRSTKLEDSAMYFCATSRGRMNTEAFFGQGTRLTVV.